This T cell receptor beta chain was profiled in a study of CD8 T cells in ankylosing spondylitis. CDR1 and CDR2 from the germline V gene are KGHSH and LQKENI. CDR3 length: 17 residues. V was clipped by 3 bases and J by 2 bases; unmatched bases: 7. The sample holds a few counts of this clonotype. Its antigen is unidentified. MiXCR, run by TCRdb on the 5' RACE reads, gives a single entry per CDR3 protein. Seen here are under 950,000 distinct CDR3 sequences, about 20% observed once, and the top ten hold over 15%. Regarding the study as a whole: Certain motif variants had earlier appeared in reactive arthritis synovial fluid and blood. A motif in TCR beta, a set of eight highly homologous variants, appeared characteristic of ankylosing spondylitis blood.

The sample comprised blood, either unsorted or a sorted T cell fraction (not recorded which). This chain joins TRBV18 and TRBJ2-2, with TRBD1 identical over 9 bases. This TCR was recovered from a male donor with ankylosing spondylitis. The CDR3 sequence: CASSPATGGRNTGELFF. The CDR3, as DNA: TGTGCCAGCTCACCTGCTACAGGGGGCCGAAACACCGGGGAGCTGTTTTTT.